This TCR beta chain was recovered during a study of blood T cell repertoires in COVID-19. About the study: From T cells, B-cell-depleted T cells, or PBMCs came the material, which was cDNA or gDNA.

Using immunoSEQ multiplex PCR, the repertoire was profiled, and TCRdb retains in-frame clones only, with some absent. The table has tens of thousands of clones, roughly nine tenths seen once; the top ten hold 3%. Trimming shortened V by 5 bases and J by 8 bases, and 13 bases separated the two germline ends. This CDR3 is built from 12 residues. Germline V gene lookup returns CDR1 SGHTS and CDR2 YDEGEE. The TCR was taken from a woman aged 50 to 60 with active or convalescent COVID-19. The chain has TRBV5-8 and TRBJ1-2; the D is unclear. Material: peripheral blood. CDR3 protein: CASSQVGSGYTF. The CDR3 nucleotides read TGTGCCAGCAGTCAAGTAGGGAGCGGCTACACCTTC. Using reference TRBV5-8 and TRBJ1-2 for the parts outside the CDR3, the full variable domain is EAGVTQSPTHLIKTRGQQATLRCSPISGHTSVYWYQQALGLGLQFLLWYDEGEERNRGNFPPRFSGRQFPNYSSELNVNALELEDSALYLCASSQVGSGYTFGSGTRLTVV.